Included here is one TCR beta chain sequence, with context. The junction shows a germline mismatch at one end, possibly a read error. This entry comes from a study of shared clonotypes between healthy human individuals. Generated by immunoSEQ multiplex PCR, the TCRdb table keeps only in-frame clones and is missing some. The profile covers about 470,000 clones, with roughly 80% appearing a single time and over 10% taken by the ten largest. Germline V gene lookup returns CDR1 LNHNV and CDR2 YYDKDF (reference sequence). The CDR3 contains 17 residues. The rearrangement uses TRBV15 and TRBJ1-1; 8 positions match TRBD1. Sequencing was performed on PBMCs. This TCR was sampled from a woman aged 40-49 years in good health. Some clones in this sample may be carry-over from other donors' samples. The CDR3 DNA reads as TGTGCCACCAGCAGAGATCGCAGGGGGCTGGGGAACTCTGAAGCTTTCTTT. It yields the protein CATSRDRRGLGNSEAFF. The full variable domain, with the rest looked up from reference TRBV15 and TRBJ1-1, is DAMVIQNPRYQVTQFGKPVTLSCSQTLNHNVMYWYQQKSSQAPKLLFHYYDKDFNNEADTPDNFQSRRPNTSFCFLDIRSPGLGDTAMYLCATSRDRRGLGNSEAFFGQGTRLTVV.